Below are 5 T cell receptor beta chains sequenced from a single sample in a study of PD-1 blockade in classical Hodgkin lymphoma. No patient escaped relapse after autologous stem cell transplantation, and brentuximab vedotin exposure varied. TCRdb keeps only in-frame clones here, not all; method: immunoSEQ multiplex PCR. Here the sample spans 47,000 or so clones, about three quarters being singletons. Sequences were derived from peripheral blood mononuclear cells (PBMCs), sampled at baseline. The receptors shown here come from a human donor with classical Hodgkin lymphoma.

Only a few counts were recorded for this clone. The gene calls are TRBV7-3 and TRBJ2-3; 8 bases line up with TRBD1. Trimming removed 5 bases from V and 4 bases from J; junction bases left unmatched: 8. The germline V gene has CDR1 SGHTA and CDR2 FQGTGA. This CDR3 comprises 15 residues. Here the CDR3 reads CASSATGGVADTQYF. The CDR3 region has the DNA TGTGCCAGCAGCGCTACAGGGGGAGTAGCAGATACGCAGTATTTT.

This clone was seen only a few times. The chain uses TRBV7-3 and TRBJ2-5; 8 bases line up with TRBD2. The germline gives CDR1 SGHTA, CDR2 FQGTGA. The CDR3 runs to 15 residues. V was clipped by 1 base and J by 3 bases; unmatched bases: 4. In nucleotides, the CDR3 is TGTGCCAGCAGCTTAAGCGGGGGGATTAAAGAGACCCAGTACTTC. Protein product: CASSLSGGIKETQYF.

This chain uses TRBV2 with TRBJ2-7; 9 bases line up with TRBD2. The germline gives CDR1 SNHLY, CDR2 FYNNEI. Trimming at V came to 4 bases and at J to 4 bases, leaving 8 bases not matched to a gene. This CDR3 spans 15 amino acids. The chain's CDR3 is CASSGSLAGSYEQYF. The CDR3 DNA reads TGTGCCAGCAGTGGTTCCCTAGCGGGGAGTTACGAGCAGTACTTC.

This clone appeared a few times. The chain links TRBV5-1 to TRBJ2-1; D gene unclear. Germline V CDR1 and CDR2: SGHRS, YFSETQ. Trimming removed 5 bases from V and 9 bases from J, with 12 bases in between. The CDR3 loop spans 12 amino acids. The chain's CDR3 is CASRHIWGEQFF. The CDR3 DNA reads TGCGCCAGCAGACATATTTGGGGTGAGCAGTTCTTC.

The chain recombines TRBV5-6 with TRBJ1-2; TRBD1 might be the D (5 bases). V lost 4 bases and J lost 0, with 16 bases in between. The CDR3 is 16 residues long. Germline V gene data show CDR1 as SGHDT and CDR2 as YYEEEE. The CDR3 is CASSGTVTGPNYGYTF. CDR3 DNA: TGTGCCAGCAGCGGGACGGTGACGGGACCTAACTATGGCTACACCTTC. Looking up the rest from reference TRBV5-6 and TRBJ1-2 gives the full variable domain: DAGVTQSPTHLIKTRGQQVTLRCSPKSGHDTVSWYQQALGQGPQFIFQYYEEEERQRGNFPDRFSGHQFPNYSSELNVNALLLGDSALYLCASSGTVTGPNYGYTFGSGTRLTVV.